This passage covers 15 T cell receptor beta chains from one sample sequenced in a study of T cell responses to AZD1222 COVID-19 vaccine (dated by TCRdb to the early 2020s). Interpreted using the paper, the time point label stands for: baseline before first vaccination. The receptor library was made with the immunoSEQ multiplex PCR assay. In its TCRdb copy, this immuneACCESS table keeps in-frame sequences only and misses some clones. Where compared with another copy, unresolved V genes explain less than half of these, and the others have no known cause. The sample table records 100,000 or so clones; around nine tenths of these occur just once. More than 10% of the sample rests with the top ten. The sample here was peripheral blood, taken on day 0 of AZD1222 vaccination. These receptors originate from an adult in good health.

The chain combines TRBV11-2 with TRBJ2-2; 9 bases map to TRBD2. Germline V lookup: CDR1 SGHAT, CDR2 FQNNGV. Germline trimming cut 5 bases from V and 8 bases from J; bases unmatched to any gene: 9. This CDR3 comprises 15 residues. The CDR3 DNA reads TGTGCCAGCAGCCCCGGGCTAGCGGGAAAAGGGGAGCTGTTTTTT. Encoded protein: CASSPGLAGKGELFF.

V gene TRBV6-6 combines with J gene TRBJ1-4, with unresolved D. Trimming removed 0 bases at V and 3 bases at J, with 11 bases between. The V gene's germline CDR1 is MNHNY and CDR2 SVGAGI (reference sequence). This CDR3 region has 16 residues. The CDR3 region is CASSYSRASPNEKLFF. As DNA, the CDR3 is TGTGCCAGCAGTTACTCGAGGGCCTCGCCTAATGAAAAACTGTTTTTT.

This rearrangement joins TRBV9 to TRBJ2-2, with no clear D. Trimming left V 3 bases short and J 4 bases short, with 22 bases between. This CDR3 is built from 18 residues. The germline V gene has CDR1 SGDLS and CDR2 YYNGEE. For the CDR3, the DNA is TGTGCCAGCAGCGGACTTTTGGGCACCCCTAAATCCACCGGGGAGCTGTTTTTT. Protein sequence: CASSGLLGTPKSTGELFF. The full variable domain, rest sourced from reference TRBV9 and TRBJ2-2, is DSGVTQTPKHLITATGQRVTLRCSPRSGDLSVYWYQQSLDQGLQFLIQYYNGEERAKGNILERFSAQQFPDLHSELNLSSLELGDSALYFCASSGLLGTPKSTGELFFGEGSRLTVL.

The J gene is TRBJ2-5, the V gene TRBV24-1; TRBD2 might be the D (7 bases). Germline V CDR1 and CDR2: KGHDR, SFDVKD. This CDR3 comprises 16 residues. V lost 4 bases to trimming and J lost 2 bases, with 16 bases between them. The CDR3 region has the DNA TGTGCCACCAGTGAGGGGGGGGGCGTAGTACAAGAGACCCAGTACTTC. Translated: CATSEGGGVVQETQYF.

This rearrangement joins TRBV28 to TRBJ1-1; 8 positions match TRBD1. The CDR3 loop spans 14 amino acids. V shed 5 bases and J 5 bases; nucleotides not matched to a gene: 7. Per the germline V gene, CDR1 is MDHEN and CDR2 is SYDVKM. The CDR3, as DNA: TGTGCCAGCAGTCCAAAGCGACAGGGGACTGAAGCTTTCTTT. This codes for CASSPKRQGTEAFF.

The chain has TRBV18 and TRBJ2-7; tentative D call: TRBD2 (5 bases). Trimming stripped 1 base from V and 3 bases from J, with 19 bases between. The length of the CDR3 is 17 residues. The germline V gene has CDR1 KGHSH and CDR2 LQKENI. The CDR3 DNA is TGTGCCAGCTCACCACTTGTAATCGGGAACACCGTCTACGAGCAGTACTTC. Its translation is CASSPLVIGNTVYEQYF. Full variable domain (remainder filled in from reference TRBV18 and TRBJ2-7): NAGVMQNPRHLVRRRGQEARLRCSPMKGHSHVYWYRQLPEEGLKFMVYLQKENIIDESGMPKERFSAEFPKEGPSILRIQQVVRGDSAAYFCASSPLVIGNTVYEQYFGPGTRLTVT.

CDR3 protein: CASSVGLRERDINTQYF. In DNA form, the CDR3 reads TGTGCCAGCAGCGTAGGACTTCGGGAGAGGGATATAAATACGCAGTATTTT. The rearrangement uses TRBV9 and TRBJ2-3, with D possibly TRBD2 on 6 matching bases. Germline assignment: CDR1 SGDLS and CDR2 YYNGEE. Deletions cut 0 bases from V and 7 bases from J, with 21 bases between. This CDR3 spans 17 amino acids.

The chain has TRBV28 and TRBJ2-3; tentative D call: TRBD1 (5 bases). The CDR3 length is 15 residues. Germline V gene lookup returns CDR1 MDHEN and CDR2 SYDVKM. Trimming stripped 6 bases from V and 4 bases from J, with 17 bases between. DNA of the CDR3: TGTGCCAGCAGGAAGGGGCTCTCCCCTGCAGATACGCAGTATTTT. Amino acids: CASRKGLSPADTQYF.

V gene TRBV29-1 combines with J gene TRBJ1-1; TRBD1 is a possible D gene (6 bases). The germline V and J ends were trimmed by 7 bases and 4 bases, with 10 bases remaining between them. The CDR3 totals 11 residues. Looked up from germline, CDR1 is SQVTM and CDR2 is ANQGSEA. CDR3 in DNA: TGCAGCGCTACAGGGTTCACTGAAGCTTTCTTT. Protein sequence: CSATGFTEAFF.

The rearrangement joins TRBV24-1 to TRBJ2-1, with D tentatively TRBD2 (6 bases). Germline CDR1 and CDR2: KGHDR and SFDVKD. The CDR3 is 16 residues long. V shed 5 bases and J shed 6 bases, with 19 bases lying between them. CDR3 region: CATSVGGLGPSNEQFF. The CDR3 bases are TGTGCCACCAGTGTTGGGGGACTCGGGCCTTCCAATGAGCAGTTCTTC.

This clone has only one observation. V gene TRBV27 combines with J gene TRBJ1-2; no definite D call. The CDR3 covers 13 residues. V lost 4 bases, J lost 5 bases, and 11 bases lay in between. The germline V gene has CDR1 MNHEY and CDR2 SMNVEV (reference sequence). For the CDR3, the DNA is TGTGCCAGCAGTTATCGGCAGGAGTATGGCTACACCTTC. This translates into CASSYRQEYGYTF.

The chain links TRBV18 to TRBJ2-7, with D perhaps TRBD1 (5 bases). The V gene lost 0 bases and the J gene lost 6 bases, with 12 bases spanning the gap. This CDR3 is built from 14 residues. Looked up from germline, CDR1 is KGHSH and CDR2 is LQKENI. This CDR3 reads CASSPPQGRGEQYF. CDR3 bases: TGTGCCAGCTCACCACCCCAGGGTCGCGGCGAGCAGTACTTC.

The chain recombines TRBV19 with TRBJ2-3, with D possibly matching TRBD2 (6 bases). V lost 7 bases to trimming and J lost 3 bases, with 14 bases between them. Germline CDR1 LNHDA, CDR2 SQIVND (reference sequence). CDR3 length equals 14 residues. CDR3 loop: CASKASAGTDTQYF. In DNA, the CDR3 is TGTGCCAGTAAGGCCTCGGCGGGAACAGATACGCAGTATTTT.

The chain recombines TRBV27 with TRBJ1-5; tentatively, D is TRBD1 (5 bases). CDR1 and CDR2 (germline): MNHEY, SMNVEV (reference sequence). The V end lost 4 bases, the J end lost 4 bases, and 11 bases lay between the germline ends. CDR3 size: 14 residues. The CDR3: CASSWGLPNQPQHF. In DNA, the CDR3 is TGTGCCAGCAGTTGGGGGTTGCCTAATCAGCCCCAGCATTTT.

This chain uses TRBV9 with TRBJ1-1, with unresolved D. CDR1 is SGDLS, CDR2 YYNGEE, per germline. The CDR3 is made up of 13 amino acids. Trimming pared 0 bases from V and 5 bases from J, leaving 8 bases between. CDR3 coding DNA: TGTGCCAGCAGCGTAGCTGCTGGGACTGAAGCTTTCTTT. Translating it yields CASSVAAGTEAFF.